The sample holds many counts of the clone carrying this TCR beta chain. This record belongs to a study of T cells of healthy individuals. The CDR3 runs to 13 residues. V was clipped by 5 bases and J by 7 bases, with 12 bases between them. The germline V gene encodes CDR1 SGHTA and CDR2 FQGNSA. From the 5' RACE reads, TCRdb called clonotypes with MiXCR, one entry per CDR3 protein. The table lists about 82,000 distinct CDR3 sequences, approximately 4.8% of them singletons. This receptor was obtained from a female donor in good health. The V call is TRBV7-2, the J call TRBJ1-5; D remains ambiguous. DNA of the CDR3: TGTGCCAGCAGCGCATTCGCCGGACAGCCCCAGCATTTT. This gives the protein CASSAFAGQPQHF.